The 27 T cell receptor beta chains reported below all come from one sample, sequenced in a study of T cells in Graves' hyperthyroidism and ophthalmopathy. Authors of the study amplified TCR beta CDR3 regions from RNA transcripts. The TCR CDR3 first-round RT-PCR relied on the HTBI primer set. One entry per CDR3 protein, called by TCRdb with MiXCR from the multiplex PCR reads. The table has approximately 200,000 distinct CDR3 sequences, around 19% seen once. The sample comprised blood. These receptors were obtained from a man between 35 and 55 years old with Graves' hyperthyroidism.

This clonotype has at least ten counts. The genes are TRBV5-5 and TRBJ2-3; D call uncertain. The CDR3 spans 15 residues. CDR1 SGHKS and CDR2 YYEKEE come from the germline V gene (reference sequence). The germline V and J ends were trimmed by 0 bases and 0 bases, with 8 bases remaining between them. The CDR3: CASSLDSTSTDTQYF. The CDR3 DNA is TGTGCCAGCAGCTTGGACAGCACTAGCACAGATACGCAGTATTTT.

A few counts support this clonotype. The chain joins TRBV4-3 to TRBJ2-6; 10 bases are shared with TRBD1. The CDR3 has 20 amino acids. CDR1 is LGHNA, CDR2 YSLEER, per germline. V trimming: 1 base; J trimming: 0 bases; junction bases outside the gene matches: 9. In nucleotides, the CDR3 is TGCGCCAGCAGCCAAGCCTGGGGACAGGGGATCCTCTCTGGGGCCAACGTCCTGACTTTC. Its protein product is CASSQAWGQGILSGANVLTF.

This clonotype was detected ten times or more. The chain links TRBV30 to TRBJ2-7; D is perhaps TRBD1 (6 bases). CDR3 length equals 14 residues. Germline CDR1 is GTSNPN and CDR2 is SVGIG (reference sequence). V lost 4 bases, J lost 0 bases, and 13 bases lay in between. The CDR3 loop is CAWIVQGSSYEQYF. In DNA form, the CDR3 reads TGTGCCTGGATCGTCCAGGGGAGCTCCTACGAGCAGTACTTC.

This sequence joins TRBV3-1 and TRBJ2-2; maybe TRBD1 (5 bases). CDR3 length: 13 residues. Germline-derived CDR1 and CDR2 are LGHDT and YNNKEL (reference sequence). The V end was cut by 4 bases, the J end by 6 bases, with 9 bases between. The CDR3, as DNA: TGTGCCAGCAGCCCCCAGGGTCCCGGGGAGCTGTTTTTT. Protein product: CASSPQGPGELFF.

Note on this clonotype: A much larger clone differs by one base, so this may be a read error. The chain combines TRBV12-3 or TRBV12-4 with TRBJ1-1, with 8 bases identical to TRBD1. With V trimmed by 8 bases and J by 4 bases, 6 bases remained unmatched. This CDR3 has 13 residues. Here the CDR3 DNA reads TGTGCCAGCGGAGAACAGGGGGGCACTGAAGCTTTCTTT. Amino acids: CASGEQGGTEAFF.

The sample holds many counts of this clonotype. J is TRBJ1-1 and V is TRBV28; weak D call: TRBD1 (6 bases). The germline V and J ends were trimmed by 7 bases and 0 bases, with 12 bases remaining between them. Germline CDR1 reads MDHEN; CDR2 reads SYDVKM. The CDR3 length is 14 residues. The CDR3 nucleotides are TGTGCCAGCAAATTGGGGGCGATGAACACTGAAGCTTTCTTT. It specifies CASKLGAMNTEAFF.

In its sample, this clonotype was seen many times. This sequence joins TRBV11-2 and TRBJ2-3; no firm D call. The V gene lost 6 bases and the J gene lost 1 base, with 5 bases spanning the gap. CDR3 length equals 12 residues. CDR1 is SGHAT, CDR2 FQNNGV, per germline. The CDR3 DNA sequence: TGTGCCAGCAGATATGGCACAGATACGCAGTATTTT. It yields the protein CASRYGTDTQYF.

The chain uses TRBV7-9 and TRBJ2-2; D is unresolved. V lost 1 base and J 6 bases, leaving 6 bases between the germline ends. The germline V gene has CDR1 SEHNR and CDR2 FQNEAQ (reference sequence). The CDR3 covers 13 residues. The CDR3 region is CASSLEQSGELFF. In DNA, the CDR3 is TGTGCCAGCAGCTTAGAACAGTCCGGGGAGCTGTTTTTT.

V gene TRBV18 combines with J gene TRBJ1-5, with D possibly being TRBD1 (6 bases). The CDR3 has 16 residues. V lost 4 bases and J lost 5, with 18 bases in between. The V gene's germline CDR1 is KGHSH and CDR2 LQKENI. The CDR3 reads CASSRTGTLSDQPQHF. The CDR3 nucleotides read TGTGCCAGCTCACGTACCGGGACATTAAGCGATCAGCCCCAGCATTTT. The variable domain in full, completed from reference TRBV18 and TRBJ1-5, reads NAGVMQNPRHLVRRRGQEARLRCSPMKGHSHVYWYRQLPEEGLKFMVYLQKENIIDESGMPKERFSAEFPKEGPSILRIQQVVRGDSAAYFCASSRTGTLSDQPQHFGDGTRLSIL.

This clonotype was detected many times. The V and J genes are TRBV27 and TRBJ2-3; 11 bases fit TRBD2. The J segment lost 6 bases and the V segment lost 1 base, leaving 6 bases of the junction unmatched. CDR1 is MNHEY, CDR2 SMNVEV, per germline (reference sequence). This CDR3 has 16 amino acids. This CDR3 is CASSLLVAGGPDTQYF. CDR3 nucleotides: TGTGCCAGCAGTTTATTGGTAGCGGGGGGGCCGGATACGCAGTATTTT.

This clonotype came up a few times. The chain employs TRBV6-1 and TRBJ2-7, with 10 bases fitting TRBD2. CDR3 size: 14 residues. Unmatched junction bases numbered 8, after V lost 6 bases and J lost 6 bases. The germline gives CDR1 MNHNS, CDR2 SASEGT. CDR3 sequence (DNA): TGTGCCAGCAGAACCGGGACTAGCGCAGGCGAGCAGTACTTC. Its translation: CASRTGTSAGEQYF.

This chain links TRBV7-3 with TRBJ1-3; D is unresolved. CDR1 is SGHTA, CDR2 FQGTGA, per germline. CDR3 size: 16 residues. With 2 bases removed from V and 0 bases from J, the gap between germline ends came to 11 bases. CDR3 sequence reads: CASSLDPLSSGNTIYF. The CDR3, as DNA: TGTGCCAGCAGCTTAGATCCCCTTAGCTCTGGAAACACCATATATTTT.

This clonotype was seen at least ten times. The chain has TRBV7-2 and TRBJ2-1; D ambiguous. CDR1 and CDR2 (germline): SGHTA, FQGNSA. The CDR3 is 15 residues long. The V end was cut by 7 bases, the J end by 7 bases, with 20 bases between. CDR3 in DNA: TGTGCCAGCACCATTAGGTGGCTCGCTACGAATGAGCAGTTCTTC. Translated: CASTIRWLATNEQFF.

This clonotype was found a few times. This chain links TRBV3-1 with TRBJ2-2; D is ambiguous. Germline V CDR1 and CDR2: LGHDT, YNNKEL (reference sequence). V was shortened by 0 bases and J by 9 bases, with 5 bases between the two germline ends. CDR3 length: 12 residues. CDR3 nucleotides: TGTGCCAGCAGCCAAGAAGGCCGGGAGCTGTTTTTT. Translated, it gives CASSQEGRELFF.

There are a few counts of this clonotype. The chain joins TRBV7-9 to TRBJ2-1; TRBD1 might be the D (5 bases). The germline V and J ends were trimmed by 4 bases and 4 bases, with 17 bases remaining between them. Per the germline V gene, CDR1 is SEHNR and CDR2 is FQNEAQ (reference sequence). This CDR3 contains 16 residues. DNA of the CDR3: TGTGCCAGCAGCTCCCTCTCGGACACTTTATACAATGAGCAGTTCTTC. Translated, it gives CASSSLSDTLYNEQFF.

This clonotype occurred many times. The chain links TRBV20-1 to TRBJ2-4; either TRBD1 or TRBD2 may supply D (5 bases each). The CDR3 totals 13 residues. Trimming cost V 5 bases and J 1 base, with 9 bases left between them. The germline gives CDR1 DFQATT, CDR2 SNEGSKA (reference sequence). Here the CDR3 DNA reads TGCAGTGCTTCCGGGACGGCCAAAAACATTCAGTACTTC. Translation: CSASGTAKNIQYF.

The sample holds many counts of this clonotype. This rearrangement joins TRBV5-1 to TRBJ2-7; 7 nucleotides agree with TRBD1. This CDR3 contains 15 residues. J lost 6 bases, V lost 4 bases, and 13 bases had no gene match. The germline CDR1 and CDR2 sequences are SGHRS and YFSETQ. Here the CDR3 DNA reads TGCGCCAGCAGCCCTGCCCCGGGACAGAACACCGAGCAGTACTTC. Translation: CASSPAPGQNTEQYF.

This sequence joins TRBV7-3 and TRBJ2-7; 11 bases align to TRBD2. V lost 5 bases and J lost 4; bases outside the gene matches: 7. The CDR3 runs to 15 residues. From germline, CDR1 is SGHTA and CDR2 FQGTGA. The chain's CDR3 is CASSRLAGRGYEQYF. In DNA form, the CDR3 reads TGTGCCAGCAGCCGACTAGCGGGGCGTGGTTACGAGCAGTACTTC.

This clonotype was counted ten times or more. The genes are TRBV28 and TRBJ1-4; no reliable D call. Trimming shortened V by 7 bases and J by 0 bases, and 12 bases separated the two germline ends. This CDR3 comprises 15 residues. CDR1 is MDHEN, CDR2 SYDVKM, per germline. CDR3: CASISAEATNEKLFF. In DNA, the CDR3 is TGTGCCAGCATATCGGCAGAGGCAACTAATGAAAAACTGTTTTTT.

This clonotype was seen at least ten times. The rearrangement links TRBV18 to TRBJ2-7; 7 nucleotides line up with TRBD1. V shed 3 bases, J shed 1 base, and the junction held 3 bases outside the gene matches. Germline assignment: CDR1 KGHSH and CDR2 LQKENI. CDR3 length: 14 residues. CDR3 sequence (DNA): TGTGCCAGCTCACCGGACAGGCGATCCTACGAGCAGTACTTC. Translated: CASSPDRRSYEQYF.

There are many counts of this clonotype. This chain links TRBV2 with TRBJ1-1; D unclear. With 0 bases removed from V and 12 bases from J, the gap between germline ends came to 11 bases. This CDR3 contains 12 residues. In germline, CDR1 is SNHLY, CDR2 FYNNEI. The CDR3 loop is CASSEALGDTFF. For the CDR3, the DNA is TGTGCCAGCAGTGAAGCGCTCGGGGATACTTTCTTT. Together with reference TRBV2 and TRBJ1-1, the CDR3 gives the full variable domain: EPEVTQTPSHQVTQMGQEVILRCVPISNHLYFYWYRQILGQKVEFLVSFYNNEISEKSEIFDDQFSVERPDGSNFTLKIRSTKLEDSAMYFCASSEALGDTFFGQGTRLTVV.

This chain connects TRBV10-1 to TRBJ2-7; the D is unclear. Trimming removed 3 bases from V and 2 bases from J, with 8 bases in between. Germline V gives CDR1 WNHNN, CDR2 SYGVQD (reference sequence). The CDR3 has 13 amino acids. CDR3 sequence reads: CASSETSTYEQYF. The DNA for the CDR3 is TGCGCCAGCAGTGAAACAAGTACCTACGAGCAGTACTTC.

The J gene is TRBJ1-4, the V gene TRBV14; D gene ambiguous. Germline V gives CDR1 SGHDN, CDR2 FVKESK. Trimming removed 0 bases at V and 5 bases at J, with 13 bases between. The CDR3 runs to 16 residues. The CDR3 loop is CASSQDVGGRNEKLFF. CDR3 DNA: TGTGCCAGCAGCCAAGATGTAGGAGGGCGAAATGAAAAACTGTTTTTT.

Many counts were recorded for this clonotype. CDR3 nucleotide sequence: TGTGCCACCAGCAGAGAGGGCAGGGGGCTGTCCGGGGAGCTGTTTTTT. Protein: CATSREGRGLSGELFF. The chain carries TRBV15 and TRBJ2-2; 8 nucleotides line up with TRBD1. Germline V gives CDR1 LNHNV, CDR2 YYDKDF (reference sequence). After removal of 0 bases from V and 6 bases from J, the junction contained 6 bases not matched to a gene. The CDR3 is 16 amino acids.

There are many counts of this clonotype. V usage is TRBV12-3 or TRBV12-4 and J usage is TRBJ2-2, with 13 nucleotides matching TRBD2. The ends lost 6 bases at V and 6 bases at J; junction bases unmatched: 4. The CDR3 has 15 amino acids. CDR3 nucleotide sequence: TGTGCCAGCAGCCTGGGACTAGCGGGGTCCGGGGAGCTGTTTTTT. It encodes CASSLGLAGSGELFF.

V usage is TRBV6-1 and J usage is TRBJ2-2; 7 positions agree with TRBD1. This CDR3 spans 17 amino acids. Germline V gives CDR1 MNHNS, CDR2 SASEGT. Trimming took 5 bases from V and 4 from J; bases not matched to a gene: 13. The CDR3, as DNA: TGTGCCAGCAGTCTTGATCCGGGACAGACCTCCACCGGGGAGCTGTTTTTT. Its translation: CASSLDPGQTSTGELFF.

This clonotype was observed a handful of times. The chain carries TRBV12-3 or TRBV12-4 and TRBJ1-1, with D perhaps matching TRBD1 (5 bases). The CDR3 loop spans 16 amino acids. Trimming removed 2 bases from V and 7 bases from J, with 20 bases in between. The CDR3, as DNA: TGTGCCAGCAGTTTATCCTTATTCGGCCGGGGGGGTGAAGCTTTCTTT. This gives the protein CASSLSLFGRGGEAFF.